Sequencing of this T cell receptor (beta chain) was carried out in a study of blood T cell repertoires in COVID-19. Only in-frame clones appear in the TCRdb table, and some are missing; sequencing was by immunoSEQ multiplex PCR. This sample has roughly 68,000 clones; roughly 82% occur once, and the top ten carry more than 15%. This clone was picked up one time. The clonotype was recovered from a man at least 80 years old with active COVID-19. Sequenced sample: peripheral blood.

CDR3 residues: CASSQGTGFGEAFF. The CDR3 DNA follows: TGCGCCAGCAGCCAAGGGACAGGGTTTGGTGAAGCTTTCTTT. This chain links TRBV4-3 with TRBJ1-1, with 8 positions matching TRBD1. V gave up 1 base and J gave up 7 bases; unmatched junction bases: 5. CDR3 size: 14 residues. Germline loops: CDR1 LGHNA, CDR2 YSLEER.